This note documents a single TCR beta chain sequence. This entry belongs to a study of blood T cell repertoires in COVID-19. Background on the study: Whether acute or convalescent, the COVID-19 samples came from the United States, Italy and Spain.

The V gene lost 4 bases and the J gene lost 4 bases, with 8 bases spanning the gap. This CDR3 contains 13 residues. From germline, CDR1 is SEHNR and CDR2 FQNEAQ (reference sequence). Generated by immunoSEQ multiplex PCR, the TCRdb table keeps only in-frame clones and is missing some. The sample yields under 250,000 clones, 70% to 90% seen once. The clonotype was recovered from a human donor in a cohort sampled during active COVID-19. The chain is built from TRBV7-9 and TRBJ2-1; no reliable D call. Sequencing was done on a sample of peripheral blood. CDR3 sequence: CASSSRNYNEQFF. The CDR3 DNA reads TGTGCCAGCAGCTCGAGGAATTACAATGAGCAGTTCTTC.